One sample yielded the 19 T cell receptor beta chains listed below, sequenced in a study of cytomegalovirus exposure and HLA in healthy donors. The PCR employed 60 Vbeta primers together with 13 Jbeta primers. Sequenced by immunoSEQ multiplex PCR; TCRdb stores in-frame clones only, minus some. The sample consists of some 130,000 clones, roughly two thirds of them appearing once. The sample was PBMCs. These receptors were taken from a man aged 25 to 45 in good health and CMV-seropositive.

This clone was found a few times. DNA of the CDR3: TGTGCCAGCAGCGTACCTCCGGGAGGCGATTACAATGAGCAGTTCTTC. It specifies CASSVPPGGDYNEQFF. The chain has TRBV9 and TRBJ2-1; 7 bases match TRBD2. Germline V lookup: CDR1 SGDLS, CDR2 YYNGEE. CDR3 length: 16 amino acids. With 1 base clipped from V and 4 bases from J, the junction kept 8 bases outside the gene matches. The full variable domain, rest sourced from reference TRBV9 and TRBJ2-1, is DSGVTQTPKHLITATGQRVTLRCSPRSGDLSVYWYQQSLDQGLQFLIQYYNGEERAKGNILERFSAQQFPDLHSELNLSSLELGDSALYFCASSVPPGGDYNEQFFGPGTRLTVL.

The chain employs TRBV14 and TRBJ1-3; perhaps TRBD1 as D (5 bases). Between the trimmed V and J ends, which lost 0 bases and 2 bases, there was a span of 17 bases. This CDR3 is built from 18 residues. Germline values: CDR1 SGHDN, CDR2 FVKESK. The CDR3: CASSQDLPWGEAGNTIYF. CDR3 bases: TGTGCCAGCAGCCAAGATCTCCCGTGGGGGGAGGCTGGAAACACCATATATTTT.

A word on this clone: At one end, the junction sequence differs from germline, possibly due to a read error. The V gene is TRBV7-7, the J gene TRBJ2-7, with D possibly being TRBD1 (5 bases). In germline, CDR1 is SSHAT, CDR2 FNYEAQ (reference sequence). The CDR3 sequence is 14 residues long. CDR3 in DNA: TGTGCTAGCAGCTTAGGGGTTGGAGCCTACGAGCAGTACTTC. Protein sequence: CASSLGVGAYEQYF.

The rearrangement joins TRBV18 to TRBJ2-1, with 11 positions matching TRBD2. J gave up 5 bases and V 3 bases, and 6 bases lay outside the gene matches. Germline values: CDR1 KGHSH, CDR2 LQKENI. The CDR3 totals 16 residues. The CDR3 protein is CASSPLAGGLDNEQFF. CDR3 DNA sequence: TGTGCCAGCTCACCCCTAGCGGGAGGCTTGGACAATGAGCAGTTCTTC. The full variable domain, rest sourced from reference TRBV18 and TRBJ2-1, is NAGVMQNPRHLVRRRGQEARLRCSPMKGHSHVYWYRQLPEEGLKFMVYLQKENIIDESGMPKERFSAEFPKEGPSILRIQQVVRGDSAAYFCASSPLAGGLDNEQFFGPGTRLTVL.

CDR3 DNA: TGTGCCAGCAGTTTAACAACAGGAGTAGGGACCCAGTACTTC. The encoded protein is CASSLTTGVGTQYF. V and J are TRBV28 and TRBJ2-5; possibly TRBD1 for D (5 bases). Trimming removed 2 bases at V and 7 bases at J, with 14 bases between. The CDR3 contains 14 residues. Germline CDR1 MDHEN, CDR2 SYDVKM.

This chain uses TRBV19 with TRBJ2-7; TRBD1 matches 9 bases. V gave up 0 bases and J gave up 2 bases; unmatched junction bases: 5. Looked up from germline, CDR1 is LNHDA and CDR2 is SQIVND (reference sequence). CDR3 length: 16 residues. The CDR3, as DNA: TGTGCCAGTAGTATAGATATATGGACAGGGGCCTACGAGCAGTACTTC. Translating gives CASSIDIWTGAYEQYF.

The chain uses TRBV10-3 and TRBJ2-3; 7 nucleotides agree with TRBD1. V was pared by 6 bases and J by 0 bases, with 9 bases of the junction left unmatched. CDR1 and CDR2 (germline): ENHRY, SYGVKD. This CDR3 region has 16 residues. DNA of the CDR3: TGTGCCATCAGCGTCGGGGACAGCTCTAGCACAGATACGCAGTATTTT. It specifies CAISVGDSSSTDTQYF.

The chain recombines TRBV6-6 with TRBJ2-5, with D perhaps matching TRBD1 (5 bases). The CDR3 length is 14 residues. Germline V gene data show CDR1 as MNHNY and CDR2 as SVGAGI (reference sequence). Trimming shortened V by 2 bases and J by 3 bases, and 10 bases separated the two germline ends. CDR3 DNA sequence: TGTGCCAGCAGTTACCCGCAGGGAAAAGAGACCCAGTACTTC. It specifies CASSYPQGKETQYF.

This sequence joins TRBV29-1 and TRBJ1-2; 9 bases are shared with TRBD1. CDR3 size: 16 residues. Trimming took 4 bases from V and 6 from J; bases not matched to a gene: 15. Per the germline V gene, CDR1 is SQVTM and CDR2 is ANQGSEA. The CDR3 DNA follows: TGCAGCGTTGGACCGGGACAGGGCACCCTATGGAATGGCTACACCTTC. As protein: CSVGPGQGTLWNGYTF.

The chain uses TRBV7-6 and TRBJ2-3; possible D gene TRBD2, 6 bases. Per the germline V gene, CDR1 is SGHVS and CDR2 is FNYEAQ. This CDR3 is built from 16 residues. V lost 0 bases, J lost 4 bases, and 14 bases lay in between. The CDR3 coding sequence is TGTGCCAGCAGCTTAGCGTACGCGGGATTACCAGATACGCAGTATTTT. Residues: CASSLAYAGLPDTQYF.

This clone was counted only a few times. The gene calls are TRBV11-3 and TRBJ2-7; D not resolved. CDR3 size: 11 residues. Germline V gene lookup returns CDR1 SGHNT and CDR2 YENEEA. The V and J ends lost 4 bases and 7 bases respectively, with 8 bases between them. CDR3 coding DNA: TGTGCCAGCAGCTCAACTGGTGAGCAGTACTTC. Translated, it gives CASSSTGEQYF.

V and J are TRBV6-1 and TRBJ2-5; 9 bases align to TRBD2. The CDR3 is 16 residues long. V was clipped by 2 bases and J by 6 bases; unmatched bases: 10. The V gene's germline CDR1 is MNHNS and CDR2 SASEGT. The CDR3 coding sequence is TGTGCCAGCAGTGAATTATCCGGGACTAGCAGGAAGACCCAGTACTTC. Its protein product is CASSELSGTSRKTQYF.

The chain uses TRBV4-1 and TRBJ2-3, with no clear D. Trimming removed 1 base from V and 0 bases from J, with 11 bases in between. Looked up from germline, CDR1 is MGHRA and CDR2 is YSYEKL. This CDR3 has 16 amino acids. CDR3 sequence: CASSQGASSSTDTQYF. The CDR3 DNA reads TGCGCCAGCAGCCAAGGCGCATCTTCTAGCACAGATACGCAGTATTTT.

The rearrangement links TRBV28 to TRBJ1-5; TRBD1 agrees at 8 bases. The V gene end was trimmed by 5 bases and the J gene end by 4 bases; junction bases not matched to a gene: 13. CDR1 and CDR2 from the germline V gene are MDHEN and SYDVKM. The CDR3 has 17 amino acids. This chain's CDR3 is CASSPRTGSFGNQPQHF. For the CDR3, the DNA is TGTGCCAGCAGTCCTAGGACAGGGTCTTTTGGAAATCAGCCCCAGCATTTT.

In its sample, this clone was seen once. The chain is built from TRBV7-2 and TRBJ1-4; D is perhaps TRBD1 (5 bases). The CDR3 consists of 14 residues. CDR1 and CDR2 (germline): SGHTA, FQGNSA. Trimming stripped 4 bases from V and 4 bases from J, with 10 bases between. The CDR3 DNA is TGTGCCAGCAGCTCCGGGACTTTTAATGAAAAACTGTTTTTT. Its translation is CASSSGTFNEKLFF.

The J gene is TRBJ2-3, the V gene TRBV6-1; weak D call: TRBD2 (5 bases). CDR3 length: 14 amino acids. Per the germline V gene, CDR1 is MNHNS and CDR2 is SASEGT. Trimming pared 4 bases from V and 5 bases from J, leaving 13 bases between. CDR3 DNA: TGTGCCAGCAGTGGACGAGGGTGGGGAGATACGCAGTATTTT. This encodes CASSGRGWGDTQYF.

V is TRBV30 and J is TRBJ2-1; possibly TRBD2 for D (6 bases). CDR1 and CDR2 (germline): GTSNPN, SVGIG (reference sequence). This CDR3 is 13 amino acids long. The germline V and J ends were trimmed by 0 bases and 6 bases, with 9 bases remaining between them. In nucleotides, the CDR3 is TGTGCCTGGAGTGTAGGAGGGATCAATGAGCAGTTCTTC. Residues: CAWSVGGINEQFF.

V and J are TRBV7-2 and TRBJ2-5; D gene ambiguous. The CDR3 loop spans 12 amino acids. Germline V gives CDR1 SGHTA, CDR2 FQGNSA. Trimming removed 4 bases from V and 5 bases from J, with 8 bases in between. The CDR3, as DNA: TGTGCCAGCAGCTCCCCGGTGGAGACCCAGTACTTC. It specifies CASSSPVETQYF.

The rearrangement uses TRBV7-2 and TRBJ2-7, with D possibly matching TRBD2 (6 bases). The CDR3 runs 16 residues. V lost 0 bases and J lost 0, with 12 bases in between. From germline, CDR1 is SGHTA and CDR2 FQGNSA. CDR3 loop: CASSLALRERSYEQYF. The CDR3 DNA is TGTGCCAGCAGCTTAGCTTTACGGGAGCGCTCCTACGAGCAGTACTTC.